The 5 T cell receptor beta chains presented below share a single source sample, sequenced in a study of T cells in Graves' hyperthyroidism and ophthalmopathy (dated by TCRdb to the late 2010s). Library construction relied on multiplex PCR. Sequenced on an Illumina HiSeq 2000. The TCR beta CDR3 regions were amplified from RNA transcripts. The first round of RT-PCR for the TCR CDR3 was performed with the HTBI primer set and the Qiagen OneStep RT-PCR kit. TCRdb handled the public reads itself, with Q25 trimming in fastp and clone calling in MiXCR, and kept productive beta chains. Duplicate CDR3 protein sequences are folded into a single record with the most common DNA and genes. This sample has about 760,000 distinct CDR3 sequences in its table, and around 40% of those were observed once. The ten largest clonotypes hold around 30% of the sample. Sequences were obtained from blood. These TCRs come from a woman aged 40-49 years with Graves' hyperthyroidism.

This clonotype was counted at least ten times. The CDR3 DNA sequence: TGTGCCATGGGACAGGGCCCCCGAGGGGCCAACGTCCTGACTTTC. This translates into CAMGQGPRGANVLTF. The chain combines TRBV10-3 with TRBJ2-6; 9 bases are shared with TRBD1. CDR3 length equals 15 residues. Unmatched junction bases numbered 7, after V lost 9 bases and J lost 4 bases. Germline V CDR1 and CDR2: ENHRY, SYGVKD.

Only one count was recorded for this clonotype. Because the CDR3's place on the DNA is in doubt, the DNA is left out and the CDR3 is given as listed by TCRdb. This chain connects TRBV10-2 to TRBJ2-2; no DNA check was done on the table's D call, TRBD1. The germline V gene has CDR1 WSHSY and CDR2 SAAADI. Including both end residues, the CDR3 is 24 amino acids long. CDR3 residues: CASSERLSGANVLTFGAGTGELFF.

This chain joins TRBV29-1 and TRBJ2-7; D possibly corresponds to TRBD1 (6 bases). Germline CDR1 SQVTM, CDR2 ANQGSEA. V gave up 4 bases and J gave up 3 bases, with 10 bases separating them. This CDR3 is 12 amino acids long. CDR3 amino acids: CSVVQGRYEQYF. CDR3 nucleotides: TGCAGCGTTGTACAGGGACGCTACGAGCAGTACTTC.

This clonotype occurred a few times. It may be a read error: a sequence one base away is much more abundant. The rearrangement uses TRBV7-2 and TRBJ2-2; weak D call: TRBD2 (6 bases). This CDR3 comprises 14 residues. CDR1 SGHTA and CDR2 FQGNSA come from the germline V gene. The CDR3 protein is CASSTDGSIGGLFF. The CDR3 region has the DNA TGTGCCAGCAGCACCGATGGGAGTATCGGGGGGCTGTTTTTT.

The V call is TRBV10-3, the J call TRBJ2-7; no definite D call. Germline CDR1 is ENHRY and CDR2 is SYGVKD. Trimming left V 4 bases short and J 2 bases short, with 9 bases between. The CDR3 totals 13 residues. The CDR3 DNA sequence: TGTGCCATCAGTGTGGCACACGCCTACGAGCAGTACTTC. This gives the protein CAISVAHAYEQYF.